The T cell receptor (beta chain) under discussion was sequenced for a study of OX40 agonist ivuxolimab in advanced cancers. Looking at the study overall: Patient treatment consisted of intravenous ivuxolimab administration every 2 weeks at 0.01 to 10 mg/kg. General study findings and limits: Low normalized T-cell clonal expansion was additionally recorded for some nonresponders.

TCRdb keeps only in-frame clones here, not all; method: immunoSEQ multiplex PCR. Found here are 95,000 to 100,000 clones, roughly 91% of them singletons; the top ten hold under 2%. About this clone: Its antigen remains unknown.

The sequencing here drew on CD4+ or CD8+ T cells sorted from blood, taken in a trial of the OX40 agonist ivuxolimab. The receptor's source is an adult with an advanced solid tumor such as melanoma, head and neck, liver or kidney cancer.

CDR3 residues: CASSPRTVNTEAFF. The CDR3 nucleotides are TGCGCCAGCAGCCCCCGGACCGTGAACACTGAAGCTTTCTTT. The V and J genes are TRBV5-1 and TRBJ1-1, with D unclear. Trimming pared 4 bases from V and 0 bases from J, leaving 10 bases between. The CDR3 spans 14 residues. CDR1 is SGHRS and CDR2 is YFSETQ in the germline V gene.